This T cell receptor beta chain emerged from a study of T-cell reconstitution after alpha-beta-depleted transplantation in children. Germline V gene sequence: CDR1 SEHNR, CDR2 FQNEAQ (reference sequence). J lost 5 bases, V lost 0 bases, and 2 bases had no gene match. The CDR3 spans 15 residues. At least ten counts were recorded for this clonotype. Preparation of the TCRbeta library used unique molecular identifiers. TCRdb independently ran MiXCR on the PCR reads; one entry per CDR3 protein. The sample lists approximately 240,000 distinct CDR3 sequences; approximately 11% were seen once. This chain joins TRBV7-9 and TRBJ1-1, with 11 bases identical to TRBD1. This clonotype originated in a child under two years old with acute myeloid leukemia, due to receive a stem cell transplant. The specimen comprised PBMCs, sampled before TCRalphabeta/CD19-depleted stem cell transplant. CDR3 protein: CASSLAGQGGTEAFF. The CDR3 DNA is TGTGCCAGCAGCTTAGCGGGACAGGGGGGAACTGAAGCTTTCTTT. Variable domain in full (rest from reference TRBV7-9 and TRBJ1-1): DTGVSQNPRHKITKRGQNVTFRCDPISEHNRLYWYRQTLGQGPEFLTYFQNEAQLEKSRLLSDRFSAERPKGSFSTLEIQRTEQGDSAMYLCASSLAGQGGTEAFFGQGTRLTVV.